This T cell receptor beta chain was retrieved from a study of cytomegalovirus exposure and HLA in healthy donors. Trimming stripped 0 bases from V and 4 bases from J, with 18 bases between. In germline, CDR1 is MGHRA, CDR2 YSYEKL. The CDR3 has 17 amino acids. The PCR employed 60 Vbeta primers together with 13 Jbeta primers. Generated by immunoSEQ multiplex PCR, the TCRdb table keeps only in-frame clones and is missing some. The data show about 160,000 clones, roughly 85% seen once. The chain combines TRBV4-1 with TRBJ1-2, with TRBD1 as a possible D gene (6 bases). The TCR was taken from a young man in good health and CMV-seronegative. Sequenced: PBMCs. CDR3 loop: CASSQDDPRGLIYGYTF. Here the CDR3 DNA reads TGCGCCAGCAGCCAAGACGACCCCAGGGGTTTGATCTATGGCTACACCTTC.